This T cell receptor beta chain was retrieved from a study of CD8 T cells in ankylosing spondylitis. CDR3 length equals 19 residues. Germline V gene data show CDR1 as MDHEN and CDR2 as SYDVKM. The J segment lost 6 bases and the V segment lost 6 bases, leaving 18 bases of the junction unmatched. Findings and caveats of the study: Reports say disease-linked clones showed up significantly more in matched ankylosing spondylitis synovial fluid. In peripheral blood, disease-linked CD8+ clones occurred at relatively low frequencies. Seemingly distinctive of ankylosing spondylitis blood was a TCR beta motif formed by eight highly homologous variants.

Construction of TCR beta libraries was performed using quantitative 5'-RACE with molecular barcodes. MiXCR, applied by TCRdb to the 5' RACE reads, yields one record per CDR3 protein. The sample holds more than 200,000 distinct CDR3 sequences, more than 20% seen once. A note on this clonotype: Its target is unknown.

V and J are TRBV28 and TRBJ2-1; 12 nucleotides agree with TRBD2. The receptor was derived from a male donor with ankylosing spondylitis or in good health (not recorded which). Sequencing was performed on blood, either unsorted or a sorted T cell fraction (not recorded which). The CDR3 protein is CASSTAPTSGGPTPNEQFF. Here the CDR3 DNA reads TGTGCCAGCAGCACTGCCCCGACTAGCGGGGGACCAACACCCAATGAGCAGTTCTTC.